Listed below are T cell receptor beta chains from one sample, sequenced in a study of shared T cell receptors in the human thymus. The table came from immunoSEQ multiplex PCR; TCRdb's copy has only in-frame clones and leaves some out. The repertoire consists of 540,000 or so clones, with about 80% occurring once and the leading ten covering more than 0.01%. In addition, the sample was reused for a study of human thymus T cells.

Sequencing used thymocytes. These receptors were taken from a boy under three years old with a congenital heart defect. Both conserved end residues are part of each CDR3. The D gene is left open where the match is weak. The size entry is marked missing in some rows and otherwise reads once, few, many or a size class.

J: TRBJ2-6
size: .
D: .
V: TRBV30
DNA: TGTGCCTGTTTTAGGGGGATCTCTGGGGCCAACGTCCTGACTTTC
CDR3: CACFRGISGANVLTF

J: TRBJ1-5
size: .
D: TRBD1
V: TRBV27
DNA: TGTGCCAGCTGTGCCACAGGGGATCAGCCCCAGCATTTT
CDR3: CASCATGDQPQHF

J: TRBJ2-7
size: .
D: .
V: TRBV6-6
DNA: TGTGCCAGCAGTGGGACACCGGGGGAGCAGTACTTC
CDR3: CASSGTPGEQYF

J: TRBJ2-5
size: .
D: TRBD2
V: TRBV18
DNA: TGTGCCAGCTCACCACCTGGAAGGGAGGGAATAAGAAAAGAGACCCAGTACTTC
CDR3: CASSPPGREGIRKETQYF

J: TRBJ1-2
size: .
D: .
V: TRBV27
DNA: TGTGCCAGCAGTTTATCGGGCACAGGGCACTATGGCTACACCTTC
CDR3: CASSLSGTGHYGYTF

J: TRBJ2-2
size: .
D: TRBD1
V: TRBV27
DNA: TGTGCCAGCAGCCCGGGACAGGGGGTAACCGGGGAGCTGTTTTTT
CDR3: CASSPGQGVTGELFF

J: TRBJ2-7
size: few
D: .
V: TRBV15
DNA: TGTGCCACCAGCAGAGACAGGTCCGACGAGCAGTACTTC
CDR3: CATSRDRSDEQYF

J: TRBJ2-5
size: few
D: TRBD2
V: TRBV5-1
DNA: TGCGCCAGCAGGGGACTAGCGGGACCCCCCCAAGAGACCCAGTACTTC
CDR3: CASRGLAGPPQETQYF

J: TRBJ2-1
size: .
D: TRBD2
V: TRBV7-6
DNA: TGTGCCAGCAGCTCCGCCGGCGGGAGTTGGGTCTACAATGAGCAGTTCTTC
CDR3: CASSSAGGSWVYNEQFF

J: TRBJ2-2
size: .
D: .
V: TRBV4-3
DNA: TGCGCCAGCAGCCAGGCCCCGGGGGGCAGGAACACCGGGGAGCTGTTTTTT
CDR3: CASSQAPGGRNTGELFF

J: TRBJ1-2
size: .
D: TRBD1
V: TRBV2
DNA: TGTGCCAGTACAGGGGGCAGGAGCTATGGCTACACCTTC
CDR3: CASTGGRSYGYTF

J: TRBJ2-1
size: .
D: TRBD2
V: TRBV27
DNA: TGTGCCAGCAGGCTCCACAGCGGGAGTTGGAATGAGCAGTTCTTC
CDR3: CASRLHSGSWNEQFF

J: TRBJ1-1
size: .
D: .
V: TRBV4-3
DNA: TGCGCCAGCAGCCAAGAGGCCCTGGACACTGAAGCTTTCTTT
CDR3: CASSQEALDTEAFF

J: TRBJ2-5
size: .
D: TRBD2
V: TRBV5-1
DNA: TGCGCCAGCAGCTTGCGGGGGGGCGGTGAGACCCAGTACTTC
CDR3: CASSLRGGGETQYF

J: TRBJ2-1
size: .
D: .
V: TRBV20-1
DNA: TGCAGTGCTAAAGCCGGGGAGCAGTTCTTC
CDR3: CSAKAGEQFF

J: TRBJ2-3
size: .
D: TRBD2
V: TRBV7-8
DNA: TGTGCCAGCTCCGGGCCTAGCGGGACTAGCACAGATACGCAGTATTTT
CDR3: CASSGPSGTSTDTQYF

J: TRBJ1-5
size: .
D: .
V: TRBV2
DNA: TGTGCCAGCGAAAGGGGGAGCGATCAGCCCCAGCATTTT
CDR3: CASERGSDQPQHF

J: TRBJ2-7
size: .
D: TRBD1
V: TRBV18
DNA: TGTGCCAGCTCACCAGTTGGGACAGTTGGGCAGTACTTC
CDR3: CASSPVGTVGQYF

J: TRBJ1-4
size: once
D: .
V: TRBV5-4
DNA: TGTGCCAGCAGCTTGGATCAGGGCCCGGGCGTTAATGAAAAACTGTTTTTT
CDR3: CASSLDQGPGVNEKLFF

J: TRBJ2-3
size: .
D: .
V: TRBV5-4
DNA: TGTGCCAGCAGGCCTTGGGGCTACAGGGCCGGGGCAGATACGCAGTATTTT
CDR3: CASRPWGYRAGADTQYF

J: TRBJ2-7
size: .
D: .
V: TRBV4-3
DNA: TGCGCCAGCAGCCAAGATCGACTACCCGCCTACGAGCAGTACTTC
CDR3: CASSQDRLPAYEQYF

J: TRBJ2-7
size: few
D: TRBD2
V: TRBV4-3
DNA: TGCGCCAGCAGCCAAGAACCAGCGGGAGGGCCTGGGGAGCAGTACTTC
CDR3: CASSQEPAGGPGEQYF

J: TRBJ2-7
size: few
D: .
V: TRBV10-2
DNA: TGCGCCAGCAGTGAGCTAGAATCCCCGGGGGAGCAGTACTTC
CDR3: CASSELESPGEQYF

J: TRBJ2-2
size: .
D: .
V: TRBV5-1
DNA: TGCGCCAGCAGCATTGGCGGGGTCCGAACCGGGGAGCTGTTTTTT
CDR3: CASSIGGVRTGELFF

J: TRBJ1-1
size: .
D: TRBD1
V: TRBV14
DNA: TGTGCCAGCAGCCACGACGGCAGGGGGTTCCGAGGGACTGAAGCTTTCTTT
CDR3: CASSHDGRGFRGTEAFF

J: TRBJ2-7
size: few
D: TRBD2
V: TRBV11-2
DNA: TGTGCCAGTACTTATAGCGGGAGCTCCTACGAGCAGTACTTC
CDR3: CASTYSGSSYEQYF

J: TRBJ2-2
size: .
D: TRBD1
V: TRBV30
DNA: TGTGCCTGGAGTGCCGACCAACCTGACAGGGATGGGAACACCGGGGAGCTGTTTTTT
CDR3: CAWSADQPDRDGNTGELFF

J: TRBJ2-1
size: .
D: .
V: TRBV29-1
DNA: TGCAGCGGACTCTCCTACTACAATGAGCAGTTCTTC
CDR3: CSGLSYYNEQFF

J: TRBJ2-7
size: .
D: .
V: TRBV27
DNA: TGTGCCAGCAGTCCTAAGGGGGGGATCGACGAGCAGTACTTC
CDR3: CASSPKGGIDEQYF

J: TRBJ2-3
size: .
D: .
V: TRBV7-9
DNA: TGTGCCAGCAGCTTAGTCGTGGCTAGCACAGATACGCAGTATTTT
CDR3: CASSLVVASTDTQYF

J: TRBJ2-1
size: .
D: TRBD2
V: TRBV10-3
DNA: TGTGCCATCAGTGGGGCGGGAGGGTACAATGAGCAGTTCTTC
CDR3: CAISGAGGYNEQFF

J: TRBJ2-3
size: few
D: TRBD2
V: TRBV7-9
DNA: TGTGCCGGAGCCAGCGGGAGGGGAGCAGATACGCAGTATTTT
CDR3: CAGASGRGADTQYF

J: TRBJ2-7
size: .
D: TRBD1
V: TRBV7-2
DNA: TGTGCCAGCAGCTCCGCCGGGACAGGGGGTATCGAGCAGTACTTC
CDR3: CASSSAGTGGIEQYF

J: TRBJ2-3
size: .
D: .
V: TRBV9
DNA: TGTGCCAGCAGCGTAGGGCGGGGAGGCTTCACAGATACGCAGTATTTT
CDR3: CASSVGRGGFTDTQYF

J: TRBJ2-7
size: few
D: TRBD2
V: TRBV7-2
DNA: TGTGCCAGCAGCATCGTGACTAGCGGCTACGAGCAGTACTTC
CDR3: CASSIVTSGYEQYF

J: TRBJ1-3
size: .
D: .
V: TRBV20-1
DNA: TGCAGTGCCCGAGGGGGAAACACCATATATTTT
CDR3: CSARGGNTIYF

J: TRBJ2-5
size: .
D: .
V: TRBV7-7
DNA: TGTGCCAGCAGCTTGAAGTCAGGAAGGGGACAAGAGACCCAGTACTTC
CDR3: CASSLKSGRGQETQYF

J: TRBJ2-2
size: .
D: .
V: TRBV4-3
DNA: TGCGCCAGCAGCCAAGATCGGGGATACACCGGGGAGCTGTTTTTT
CDR3: CASSQDRGYTGELFF

J: TRBJ2-7
size: .
D: TRBD2
V: TRBV10-3
DNA: TGTGCCATCAGTGAGTCTACTAGCGTCTCCTACGAGCAGTACTTC
CDR3: CAISESTSVSYEQYF

J: TRBJ2-2
size: .
D: .
V: TRBV19
DNA: TGTGCCAGCAGTAAAGGTAGGGGCGGTTCGGCCACCGGGGAGCTGTTTTTT
CDR3: CASSKGRGGSATGELFF

J: TRBJ1-2
size: .
D: .
V: TRBV29-1
DNA: TGCAGCGTCCACGCTCGGGGGATCGGCTACACCTTC
CDR3: CSVHARGIGYTF

J: TRBJ2-7
size: .
D: TRBD1
V: TRBV7-9
DNA: TGTGCCAGCAGCTCGGGACAGGGGGTCGAGCAGTACTTC
CDR3: CASSSGQGVEQYF

J: TRBJ2-7
size: .
D: TRBD1
V: TRBV10-3
DNA: TGTGCCATCAAAGGGACAGGACCTCTCTACGAGCAGTACTTC
CDR3: CAIKGTGPLYEQYF

J: TRBJ1-1
size: .
D: .
V: TRBV7-9
DNA: TGTGCCAGCAGCTTAGGGCAGTCCACTGAAGCTTTCTTT
CDR3: CASSLGQSTEAFF

J: TRBJ2-7
size: once
D: .
V: TRBV10-1
DNA: TGCGCCAGCAGTGACGATTGGCCGCCTCGGGGGAAAGTGCAGTACTTC
CDR3: CASSDDWPPRGKVQYF

J: TRBJ1-1
size: .
D: .
V: TRBV28
DNA: TGTGCCAGCAGTTGGCTGGGAGTGAACACTGAAGCTTTCTTT
CDR3: CASSWLGVNTEAFF

J: TRBJ2-7
size: .
D: TRBD2
V: TRBV30
DNA: TGTGCCTGGAGTGAGGAAATCGGGACTAGCGACAGCTCCTACGAGCAGTACTTC
CDR3: CAWSEEIGTSDSSYEQYF

J: TRBJ2-7
size: few
D: TRBD2
V: TRBV6-6
DNA: TGTGCCAGCAGTTACCCTAGCGGGACACCCCGCGGAGAGCAGTACTTC
CDR3: CASSYPSGTPRGEQYF